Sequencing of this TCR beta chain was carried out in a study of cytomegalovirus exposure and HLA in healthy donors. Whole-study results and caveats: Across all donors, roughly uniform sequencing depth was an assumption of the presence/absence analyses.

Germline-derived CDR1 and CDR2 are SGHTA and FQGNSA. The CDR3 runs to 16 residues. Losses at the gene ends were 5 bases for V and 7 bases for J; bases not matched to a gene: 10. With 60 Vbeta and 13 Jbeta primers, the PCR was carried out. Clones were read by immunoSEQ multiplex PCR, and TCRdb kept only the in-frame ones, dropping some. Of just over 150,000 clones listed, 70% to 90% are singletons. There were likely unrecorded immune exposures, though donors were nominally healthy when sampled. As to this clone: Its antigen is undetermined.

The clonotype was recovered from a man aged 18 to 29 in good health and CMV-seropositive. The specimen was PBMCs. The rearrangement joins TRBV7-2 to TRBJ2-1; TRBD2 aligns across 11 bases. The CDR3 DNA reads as TGTGCCAGCAGCGACGCTAGCGGGGGGTTTTGGAATGAGCAGTTCTTC. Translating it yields CASSDASGGFWNEQFF.